One sample yielded the 9 T cell receptor beta chains listed below, sequenced in a study of T cells expressing NK-cell markers. TCRdb reprocessed the 5' RACE reads; each CDR3 protein has one entry and no DNA is given. The repertoire shows about 460,000 distinct CDR3 sequences; the top ten hold almost 1.5%. The sample consisted of blood T cells: a sorted CD56 or NKG2C T cell subset, CD4+ or CD8+ T cells, or bulk PBMC T cells (not recorded which). Receptors were obtained from a woman aged 50 to 60 in good health.

This rearrangement joins TRBV20-1 to TRBJ1-6; TCRdb indicates TRBD1, and absent DNA this call remains unverified. CDR3 length: 14 residues. The germline CDR1 and CDR2 sequences are DFQATT and SNEGSKA (reference sequence). CDR3 sequence reads: CSASIGTTNSPLHF.

The chain links TRBV10-3 to TRBJ2-5; checking the TCRdb D call of TRBD1 is not possible without DNA. In germline, CDR1 is ENHRY, CDR2 SYGVKD. The CDR3 runs to 13 residues. CDR3 protein: CAIRGESEETQYF.

The chain joins TRBV7-2 to TRBJ2-1; no DNA is available, so the TRBD2 call from TCRdb remains unchecked. The germline V gene encodes CDR1 SGHTA and CDR2 FQGNSA. The CDR3 runs 13 residues. This CDR3 is CASLGLAVNEQFF.

The chain has TRBV2 and TRBJ1-2; the TCRdb D gene call, TRBD1, has no DNA to confirm it. CDR3 length: 15 amino acids. Germline V gives CDR1 SNHLY, CDR2 FYNNEI. Here the CDR3 reads CASSEVGATPYGYTF.

The chain couples TRBV2 to TRBJ1-1; TCRdb selects TRBD1, and the lack of DNA leaves this call unchecked. Germline V lookup: CDR1 SNHLY, CDR2 FYNNEI. The CDR3 runs to 13 residues. CDR3 amino acids: CASRTGVDTEAFF.

J is TRBJ1-1 and V is TRBV12-3 or TRBV12-4. This CDR3 contains 13 residues. The CDR3 protein is CASSLIRNTEAFF.

The genes are TRBV4-1 and TRBJ1-6. From germline, CDR1 is MGHRA and CDR2 YSYEKL. The CDR3 runs to 13 residues. This CDR3 is CASSQVSLSPLHF.

V and J are TRBV27 and TRBJ2-3. This CDR3 is 16 amino acids long. Germline-derived CDR1 and CDR2 are MNHEY and SMNVEV (reference sequence). The CDR3 protein is CASSLSLQFPTDTQYF.

The CDR3 region is CASSFGLTGELFF. This chain links TRBV7-9 with TRBJ2-2. From germline, CDR1 is SEHNR and CDR2 FQNEAQ (reference sequence). The CDR3 is made up of 13 amino acids.